A selection of T cell receptor beta chains follows, all from one sample in a study of cytomegalovirus exposure and HLA in healthy donors. Data came from immunoSEQ multiplex PCR; TCRdb stores just in-frame clones and leaves some out. The sample carries about 100,000 clones, around 85% recorded once. The source material was PBMCs. The receptors stem from a woman between 18 and 30 years old in good health and CMV-seronegative. Each CDR3 is given with its conserved first and last residue. Fields, in order: CDR3 protein, V gene.

CASSLEGIGVTGANVLTF | TRBV5-1
CASSPLAPGELFF | TRBV4-1
CASRDPSGNEKLFF | TRBV19
CASSEAGTGSYEQYF | TRBV6-1
CASSFSGSYNEQFF | TRBV27
CAWMPGLTNTEAFF | TRBV30
CASSLRTGVNSPLHF | TRBV7-8
CASSYGRTSPLHF | TRBV6-5
CASSPGTTGFYEQYF | TRBV18
CASSPGTGPYEQYF | TRBV5-1